The 32 T cell receptor beta chains reported below all come from one sample, sequenced in a study of blood T cell repertoires in COVID-19. TCRdb's table, derived via immunoSEQ multiplex PCR, lists solely in-frame clones and lacks some. The sample gives some 320,000 clones, 88% of which show up once; approximately 7% is in the top ten. The material sequenced was peripheral blood. The receptors derive from a woman in her twenties or thirties who had recovered from COVID-19.

The chain uses TRBV27 and TRBJ2-1; possibly TRBD2 for D (6 bases). The CDR3 runs to 16 residues. Trimming stripped 6 bases from V and 7 bases from J, with 22 bases between. Germline V lookup: CDR1 MNHEY, CDR2 SMNVEV (reference sequence). The CDR3 bases are TGTGCCAGCAGCTCTAAAGGGAGGTCGACAGCTAATGAGCAGTTCTTC. Translating gives CASSSKGRSTANEQFF.

The chain employs TRBV6-5 and TRBJ2-1, with 7 bases that match TRBD1. After removal of 7 bases from V and 0 bases from J, the junction contained 3 bases not matched to a gene. CDR1 is MNHEY and CDR2 is SVGAGI in the germline V gene. This CDR3 is built from 14 residues. CDR3 sequence reads: CASIRQGSYNEQFF. CDR3 nucleotide sequence: TGTGCCAGCATTCGACAGGGCTCCTACAATGAGCAGTTCTTC.

The chain combines TRBV27 with TRBJ2-3; D gene uncertain. The V and J ends lost 5 bases and 4 bases respectively, with 7 bases between them. The V gene's germline CDR1 is MNHEY and CDR2 SMNVEV (reference sequence). This CDR3 spans 12 amino acids. This CDR3 is CASSLRPDTQYF. CDR3 DNA: TGTGCCAGCAGTCTACGTCCAGATACGCAGTATTTT.

V usage is TRBV3-1 (or the pseudogene TRBV3-2) and J usage is TRBJ2-5, with TRBD1 as a possible D gene (7 bases). V was cut by 3 bases and J by 5 bases, with 13 bases left in between. This CDR3 spans 14 amino acids. From germline, CDR1 is LGHDT and CDR2 YNNKEL (reference sequence). CDR3 nucleotide sequence: TGTGCCAGCAGCCAGGAGGGGGCTGGGGAGACCCAGTACTTC. Residues: CASSQEGAGETQYF.

This chain joins TRBV7-7 and TRBJ2-7; 7 bases are a match to TRBD2. V lost 5 bases, J lost 3 bases, and 10 bases stayed unmatched. The CDR3 covers 15 residues. The germline V gene encodes CDR1 SSHAT and CDR2 FNYEAQ (reference sequence). CDR3 coding DNA: TGTGCCAGCAGCCAAGGAGCGGGGCCTGACTACGAGCAGTACTTC. It translates to CASSQGAGPDYEQYF.

The DNA of the CDR3 is TGTGCCAGCAGCGAGCAGACAGGGGCGTACACTGAAGCTTTCTTT. It yields the protein CASSEQTGAYTEAFF. V usage is TRBV7-3 and J usage is TRBJ1-1, with TRBD1 matching over 8 bases. The CDR3 is made up of 15 amino acids. With V trimmed by 5 bases and J by 3 bases, 8 bases remained unmatched. Looked up from germline, CDR1 is SGHTA and CDR2 is FQGTGA. Drawing the rest from reference TRBV7-3 and TRBJ1-1, the complete variable domain is GAGVSQTPSNKVTEKGKYVELRCDPISGHTALYWYRQSLGQGPEFLIYFQGTGAADDSGLPNDRFFAVRPEGSVSTLKIQRTERGDSAVYLCASSEQTGAYTEAFFGQGTRLTVV.

This chain joins TRBV4-2 and TRBJ1-4, with a weak D call TRBD1 (6 bases). The CDR3 runs to 18 residues. V gave up 4 bases and J gave up 1 base, with 19 bases separating them. Germline-derived CDR1 and CDR2 are LGHNA and YNFKEQ. In DNA form, the CDR3 reads TGTGCCAGCAGCCCGCTTAACAGGGCCCCTGGAACTAATGAAAAACTGTTTTTT. Translating gives CASSPLNRAPGTNEKLFF.

V usage is TRBV15 and J usage is TRBJ2-7; D may be TRBD1 (6 bases). Germline CDR1 LNHNV, CDR2 YYDKDF (reference sequence). Trimming shortened V by 8 bases and J by 4 bases, and 15 bases separated the two germline ends. CDR3 length: 13 amino acids. In DNA, the CDR3 is TGTGCCACCGGGCTCGGCAGGGGATACGAGCAGTACTTC. Protein: CATGLGRGYEQYF.

The chain uses TRBV28 and TRBJ2-7; no clear D. The CDR3 sequence is 12 residues long. V was pared by 2 bases and J by 2 bases, with 4 bases between. CDR1 is MDHEN, CDR2 SYDVKM, per germline. Here the CDR3 DNA reads TGTGCCAGCAGTTTACAGGCCTACGAGCAGTACTTC. Protein product: CASSLQAYEQYF.

In its sample, this clone was seen a few times. V and J are TRBV9 and TRBJ1-1; tentatively, D is TRBD1 (5 bases). Germline CDR1 and CDR2: SGDLS and YYNGEE. The CDR3 spans 14 residues. Trimming removed 3 bases from V and 2 bases from J, with 11 bases in between. CDR3: CASSAGRDNTEAFF. The CDR3 DNA sequence: TGTGCCAGCAGCGCCGGCAGGGATAACACTGAAGCTTTCTTT.

The chain has TRBV3-1 (or the pseudogene TRBV3-2) and TRBJ2-5; 8 positions agree with TRBD2. The CDR3 has 14 residues. V lost 8 bases to trimming and J lost 5 bases; unmatched junction nucleotides: 10. Germline lookup yields CDR1 LGHDT and CDR2 YNNKEL (reference sequence). CDR3 region: CASRKRGPGETQYF. For the CDR3, the DNA is TGTGCCAGCCGCAAGCGGGGGCCAGGGGAGACCCAGTACTTC.

The CDR3 here is CASSQDGDTFNEKLFF. CDR3 bases: TGCGCCAGCAGCCAAGACGGGGACACCTTTAATGAAAAACTGTTTTTT. The chain employs TRBV4-1 and TRBJ1-4; a weak D match, TRBD1 (6 bases). Trimming removed 0 bases at V and 4 bases at J, with 12 bases between. Germline CDR1 MGHRA, CDR2 YSYEKL. This CDR3 contains 16 residues.

This chain connects TRBV6-5 to TRBJ1-1; D remains unclear. The germline gives CDR1 MNHEY, CDR2 SVGAGI. This CDR3 is 13 amino acids long. The V and J ends lost 2 bases and 4 bases respectively, with 8 bases between them. Here the CDR3 DNA reads TGTGCCAGCAGTTACACAGACGGCACTGAAGCTTTCTTT. It translates to CASSYTDGTEAFF.

The gene calls are TRBV7-9 and TRBJ1-2, with 9 bases aligning to TRBD1. The length of the CDR3 is 14 residues. V lost 5 bases, J lost 4 bases, and 5 bases stayed unmatched. Germline CDR1 and CDR2: SEHNR and FQNEAQ (reference sequence). CDR3 DNA: TGTGCCAGCAGCGGGCCGGGACAGGGCTATGGCTACACCTTC. Translating gives CASSGPGQGYGYTF.

J is TRBJ1-1 and V is TRBV16; D gene unclear. From germline, CDR1 is KGHSY and CDR2 FQNENV. V was shortened by 4 bases and J by 5 bases, with 8 bases between the two germline ends. This CDR3 is 12 amino acids long. The CDR3 here is CASSPGDTEAFF. The CDR3 DNA is TGTGCCAGCAGCCCCGGGGATACTGAAGCTTTCTTT.

The V and J genes are TRBV7-2 and TRBJ2-3, with 11 bases matching TRBD2. V lost 0 bases and J lost 5; bases outside the gene matches: 4. The V gene's germline CDR1 is SGHTA and CDR2 FQGNSA. The CDR3 runs 16 residues. Written as DNA, the CDR3 is TGTGCCAGCAGCTTAGCTAGCGGGGGGGCGAGAGATACGCAGTATTTT. Protein product: CASSLASGGARDTQYF. The whole variable domain, remainder taken from reference TRBV7-2 and TRBJ2-3, is GAGVSQSPSNKVTEKGKDVELRCDPISGHTALYWYRQSLGQGLEFLIYFQGNSAPDKSGLPSDRFSAERTGGSVSTLTIQRTQQEDSAVYLCASSLASGGARDTQYFGPGTRLTVL.

J is TRBJ2-1 and V is TRBV24-1, with D unclear. The V end was cut by 4 bases, the J end by 8 bases, with 11 bases between. Germline V gene lookup returns CDR1 KGHDR and CDR2 SFDVKD. This CDR3 region has 13 residues. The CDR3 DNA reads TGTGCCACCAGTGAGGCCAGATTCGATGAGCAGTTCTTC. Translating it yields CATSEARFDEQFF.

This rearrangement joins TRBV5-1 to TRBJ2-3; D perhaps matches TRBD1 (6 bases). Germline loops: CDR1 SGHRS, CDR2 YFSETQ. The CDR3 runs 14 residues. Trimming pared 6 bases from V and 0 bases from J, leaving 11 bases between. The CDR3 nucleotides read TGCGCCAGCATGGTTCAGGGGAGCACAGATACGCAGTATTTT. Translation gives CASMVQGSTDTQYF.

The V and J genes are TRBV5-1 and TRBJ2-2; perhaps TRBD2 as D (6 bases). Germline V lookup: CDR1 SGHRS, CDR2 YFSETQ. The V gene lost 0 bases and the J gene lost 0 bases, with 9 bases spanning the gap. The length of the CDR3 is 16 residues. In DNA form, the CDR3 reads TGCGCCAGCAGCTTGGACGGCGGGACGAACACCGGGGAGCTGTTTTTT. It codes for CASSLDGGTNTGELFF. The complete variable domain, with remaining parts taken from reference TRBV5-1 and TRBJ2-2, reads KAGVTQTPRYLIKTRGQQVTLSCSPISGHRSVSWYQQTPGQGLQFLFEYFSETQRNKGNFPGRFSGRQFSNSRSEMNVSTLELGDSALYLCASSLDGGTNTGELFFGEGSRLTVL.

The chain links TRBV29-1 to TRBJ1-1, with unresolved D. The length of the CDR3 is 16 residues. Looked up from germline, CDR1 is SQVTM and CDR2 is ANQGSEA. V dropped 7 bases and J dropped 4 bases, with 25 bases sitting between them. The DNA for the CDR3 is TGCAGCGAACCAACTCCCCGGGGAGGGAAATCCACTGAAGCTTTCTTT. Its protein product is CSEPTPRGGKSTEAFF.

This clone has just a few counts. The CDR3 sequence is CASSLFGTAGTGELFF. DNA of the CDR3: TGTGCCAGCAGCTTATTCGGGACAGCCGGCACCGGGGAGCTGTTTTTT. V is TRBV11-2 and J is TRBJ2-2; 7 nucleotides align to TRBD1. Looked up from germline, CDR1 is SGHAT and CDR2 is FQNNGV. V lost 2 bases and J lost 4; bases outside the gene matches: 7. The CDR3 consists of 16 residues. Based on the CDR3 plus reference TRBV11-2 and TRBJ2-2, the full variable domain is EAGVAQSPRYKIIEKRQSVAFWCNPISGHATLYWYQQILGQGPKLLIQFQNNGVVDDSQLPKDRFSAERLKGVDSTLKIQPAKLEDSAVYLCASSLFGTAGTGELFFGEGSRLTVL.

This clone was seen only a few times. J is TRBJ1-2 and V is TRBV19; TRBD1 agrees at 8 bases. The trim removed 4 bases at V and 3 bases at J, leaving 4 bases unmatched. This CDR3 spans 14 amino acids. Germline CDR1 is LNHDA and CDR2 is SQIVND (reference sequence). The CDR3 DNA follows: TGTGCCAGTAGTAACGGACAGGGAGACTATGGCTACACCTTC. Protein sequence: CASSNGQGDYGYTF.

This chain joins TRBV6-1 and TRBJ1-2, with TRBD1 matching 7 bases. CDR1 is MNHNS and CDR2 is SASEGT in the germline V gene. V was clipped by 3 bases and J by 5 bases; unmatched bases: 6. The CDR3 contains 14 residues. In DNA form, the CDR3 reads TGTGCCAGCAGTGACAGGGGGGCTGAGTATGGCTACACCTTC. It specifies CASSDRGAEYGYTF.

J is TRBJ1-5 and V is TRBV4-1; the D gene is possibly TRBD1 (6 bases). Germline-derived CDR1 and CDR2 are MGHRA and YSYEKL. Trimming cost V 3 bases and J 7 bases, with 10 bases left between them. The CDR3 extends over 13 amino acids. Here the CDR3 DNA reads TGCGCCAGCAGCCAGGAGACAGGACAGCCCCAGCATTTT. It codes for CASSQETGQPQHF.

The chain carries TRBV25-1 and TRBJ1-1; a weak D match, TRBD1 (5 bases). The CDR3 is 13 residues long. Trimming cost V 0 bases and J 9 bases, with 11 bases left between them. The germline V gene encodes CDR1 MGHDK and CDR2 SYGVNS. The CDR3, as DNA: TGTGCCAGCAGTGAATACGGGGGGGTAAAAGCTTTCTTT. Translating gives CASSEYGGVKAFF.

This clone has more than one count but fewer than ten. V is TRBV30 and J is TRBJ1-6; perhaps TRBD1 as D (5 bases). From germline, CDR1 is GTSNPN and CDR2 SVGIG (reference sequence). Trimming removed 3 bases from V and 9 bases from J, with 18 bases in between. This CDR3 spans 15 amino acids. This CDR3 reads CAWRVRGGSSSPLHF. CDR3 nucleotides: TGTGCCTGGAGGGTAAGGGGCGGTTCAAGTTCACCCCTCCACTTT.

A single count supports this clone. The chain combines TRBV29-1 with TRBJ2-7, with D possibly TRBD1 on 6 matching bases. Trimming left V 1 base short and J 7 bases short, with 11 bases between. This CDR3 comprises 12 residues. The germline CDR1 and CDR2 sequences are SQVTM and ANQGSEA. CDR3 amino acids: CSVEGQTGEQYF. CDR3 coding DNA: TGCAGCGTTGAAGGACAGACAGGAGAGCAGTACTTC.

The rearrangement uses TRBV4-1 and TRBJ2-3, with D maybe TRBD1 (6 bases). Between the trimmed V and J ends, which lost 4 bases and 3 bases, there was a span of 14 bases. This CDR3 contains 15 residues. Germline loops: CDR1 MGHRA, CDR2 YSYEKL. The CDR3 reads CASSLKETGTDTQYF. CDR3 DNA: TGCGCCAGCAGCCTCAAAGAGACAGGTACAGATACGCAGTATTTT.

This rearrangement joins TRBV9 to TRBJ1-6, with TRBD1 identical over 10 bases. The V segment lost 3 bases and the J segment 4 bases; nucleotides outside the gene matches: 4. The CDR3 totals 16 residues. Germline assignment: CDR1 SGDLS and CDR2 YYNGEE. The CDR3 DNA reads as TGTGCCAGCAGCGACGGGGACAGGGGTTATAATTCACCCCTCCACTTT. Its protein product is CASSDGDRGYNSPLHF.

In this sample, this clone turned up once. The chain recombines TRBV7-2 with TRBJ1-5; possibly TRBD1 for D (6 bases). This CDR3 has 15 residues. The germline gives CDR1 SGHTA, CDR2 FQGNSA. The ends were cut back, 3 bases at V and 0 bases at J, with 9 bases in the middle. CDR3 nucleotides: TGTGCCAGCAGCTTCACAGGGAATAGCAATCAGCCCCAGCATTTT. This translates into CASSFTGNSNQPQHF. Full variable domain (remainder filled in from reference TRBV7-2 and TRBJ1-5): GAGVSQSPSNKVTEKGKDVELRCDPISGHTALYWYRQSLGQGLEFLIYFQGNSAPDKSGLPSDRFSAERTGGSVSTLTIQRTQQEDSAVYLCASSFTGNSNQPQHFGDGTRLSIL.

V and J are TRBV19 and TRBJ1-6, with 9 bases fitting TRBD1. The CDR3 runs 13 residues. Germline V lookup: CDR1 LNHDA, CDR2 SQIVND (reference sequence). V shed 6 bases, J shed 7 bases, and the junction held 1 base outside the gene matches. The CDR3 bases are TGTGCCAGTAGGGACAGGGGCAATTCACCCCTCCACTTT. Translated, it gives CASRDRGNSPLHF. The variable domain in full, with the rest retrieved from reference TRBV19 and TRBJ1-6, is DGGITQSPKYLFRKEGQNVTLSCEQNLNHDAMYWYRQDPGQGLRLIYYSQIVNDFQKGDIAEGYSVSREKKESFPLTVTSAQKNPTAFYLCASRDRGNSPLHFGNGTRLTVT.

CDR3 bases: TGTGCCAGCAGCCCCCAACAGGGGTCTTACGAGCAGTACTTC. Translation: CASSPQQGSYEQYF. V gene TRBV11-3 combines with J gene TRBJ2-7, with 7 bases matching TRBD1. The junction had 8 bases not matched to a gene; V was cut back by 5 bases and J by 4 bases. This CDR3 contains 14 residues. The germline V gene encodes CDR1 SGHNT and CDR2 YENEEA.